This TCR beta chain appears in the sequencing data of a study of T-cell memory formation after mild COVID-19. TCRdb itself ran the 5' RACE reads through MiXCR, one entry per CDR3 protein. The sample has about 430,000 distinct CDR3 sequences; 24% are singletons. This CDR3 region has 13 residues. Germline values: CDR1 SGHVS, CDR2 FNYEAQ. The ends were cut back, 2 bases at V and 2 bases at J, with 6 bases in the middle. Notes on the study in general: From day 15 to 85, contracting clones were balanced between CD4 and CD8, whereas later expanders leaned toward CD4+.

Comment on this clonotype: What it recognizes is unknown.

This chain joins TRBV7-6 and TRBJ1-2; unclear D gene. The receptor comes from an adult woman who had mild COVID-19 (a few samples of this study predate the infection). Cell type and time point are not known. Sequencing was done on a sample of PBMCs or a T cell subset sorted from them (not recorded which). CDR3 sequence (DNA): TGTGCCAGCAGCTTACAGGAGAACTATGGCTACACCTTC. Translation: CASSLQENYGYTF.